This T cell receptor beta chain was sequenced for a study of beta chain features in type 1 diabetes. The V and J ends lost 4 bases and 5 bases, in that order; junction bases with no gene match: 8. The CDR3 has 17 residues. Germline assignment: CDR1 MGHRA and CDR2 YSYEKL. Expressed TCRB transcripts were sequenced because the entire RNA isolate underwent reverse transcription. Data came from immunoSEQ multiplex PCR; TCRdb stores just in-frame clones and leaves some out. The sample lists under 850,000 clones; around an eighth were seen once. A note on this clone: The antigen is not known.

Findings and caveats of the study: Moderate yet significant TCRB CDR3 shortening was seen in Type 1 diabetes patients in all four CD4+ subsets. Within the patient group, naive, central memory and Treg TCRB repertoires appeared more similar to each other than within healthy donors. When VDJ junctions were examined, type 1 diabetes patients showed fewer insertions and more deletions.

This chain joins TRBV4-1 and TRBJ2-2; 12 bases line up with TRBD2. Material for sequencing was naive CD4+ T cells from blood. The sequence came from a man in his late teens or twenties with type 1 diabetes. In nucleotides, the CDR3 is TGCGCCAGCAGCCCGACTAGCGGGGGAAGGTGGACCGGGGAGCTGTTTTTT. Translating gives CASSPTSGGRWTGELFF.